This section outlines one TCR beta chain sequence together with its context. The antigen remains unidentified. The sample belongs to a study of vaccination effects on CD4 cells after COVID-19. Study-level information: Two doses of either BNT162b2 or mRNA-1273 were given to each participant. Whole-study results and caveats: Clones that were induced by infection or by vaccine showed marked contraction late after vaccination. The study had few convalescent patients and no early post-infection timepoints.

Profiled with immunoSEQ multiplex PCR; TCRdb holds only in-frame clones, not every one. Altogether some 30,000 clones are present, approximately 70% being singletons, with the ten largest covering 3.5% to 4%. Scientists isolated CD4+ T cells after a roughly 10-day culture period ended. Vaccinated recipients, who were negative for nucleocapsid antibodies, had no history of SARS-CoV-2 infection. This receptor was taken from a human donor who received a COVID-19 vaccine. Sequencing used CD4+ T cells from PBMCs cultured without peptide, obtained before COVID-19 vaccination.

The CDR3 loop reads CAWSVVPEILNTEAFF. In DNA, the CDR3 is TGTGCCTGGAGTGTAGTGCCGGAGATTTTGAACACTGAAGCTTTCTTT. The chain links TRBV30 to TRBJ1-1; no clear D gene. The CDR3 contains 16 residues. CDR1 and CDR2 (germline): GTSNPN, SVGIG (reference sequence). Trimming pared 0 bases from V and 0 bases from J, leaving 14 bases between.